This TCR beta chain was recorded in a study of cytomegalovirus exposure and HLA in healthy donors. For the study at large: HLA-typed donors contributed some 87 million unique TCRs, which were held in an early data release.

Germline CDR1 and CDR2: PRHDT and FYEKMQ (reference sequence). The CDR3 runs to 14 residues. The V end was cut by 5 bases, the J end by 5 bases, with 15 bases between. General study findings and limits: Reports credit the classifier with highly specific, highly sensitive diagnosis of cytomegalovirus status. TCR beta V- and J-gene trimming was later associated with a missense DCLRE1C variant.

This clone appeared once. Its antigen is undetermined. The PCR ran on 60 Vbeta and 13 Jbeta primers. Measured with immunoSEQ multiplex PCR; TCRdb has only the in-frame clones, and not every one. The sample lists more than 250,000 clones, approximately 90% occurring once. Material for sequencing was PBMCs. This TCR was sampled from a woman between 18 and 30 years old in good health and CMV-seronegative. The chain joins TRBV13 to TRBJ1-1, with a possible D match to TRBD1 (6 bases). For the CDR3, the DNA is TGTGCCAGCAGCCCCCGATTCCAGGGGACTGAAGCTTTCTTT. Translated: CASSPRFQGTEAFF.